The present T cell receptor (beta chain) was sequenced within a study of OX40 agonist ivuxolimab in advanced cancers. Study as a whole: As their treatment, patients were administered ivuxolimab, an agonistic anti-OX40 (CD134) antibody. Dose-escalation patients' cancers were hepatocellular carcinoma, melanoma, renal cell or head and neck cancer. From about 20 to 79 years was the age range, with a mean of about 54 years, and nearly 85% were male.

The CDR3 consists of 17 residues. Per the germline V gene, CDR1 is LNHNV and CDR2 is YYDKDF (reference sequence). Trimming removed 1 base from V and 6 bases from J, with 18 bases in between. Method: immunoSEQ multiplex PCR; TCRdb's copy keeps in-frame clones and lacks some. The table has tens of thousands of clones, 78% seen once; the top ten hold around 5%. The chain couples TRBV15 to TRBJ2-2, with D possibly matching TRBD1 (6 bases). Specimen: CD4+ or CD8+ T cells sorted from blood, collected in a trial of the OX40 agonist ivuxolimab. The TCR was taken from an adult with an advanced solid tumor such as melanoma, head and neck, liver or kidney cancer. The CDR3 DNA follows: TGTGCCACCAGCAGAGTCTCGGTGAGGGGGTTCCCCGGGGAGCTGTTTTTT. Translated: CATSRVSVRGFPGELFF.